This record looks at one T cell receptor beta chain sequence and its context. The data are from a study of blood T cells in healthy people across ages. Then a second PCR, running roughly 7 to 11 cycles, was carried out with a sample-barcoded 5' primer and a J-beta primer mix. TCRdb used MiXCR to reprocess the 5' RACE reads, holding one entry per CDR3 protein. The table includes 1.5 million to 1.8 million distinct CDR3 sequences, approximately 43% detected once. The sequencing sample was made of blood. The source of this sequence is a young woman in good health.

For the CDR3, the DNA is TGTGCCACCAAACGGGCACCTCCGTCCGAGCAGTACTTC. Translated: CATKRAPPSEQYF. The J gene is TRBJ2-7, the V gene TRBV6-2 or TRBV6-3; unclear D gene. The CDR3 loop spans 13 amino acids. Per germline, CDR1 MNHEY and CDR2 SVGEGT. The V and J ends lost 10 bases and 6 bases respectively, with 19 bases between them.